This T cell receptor (beta chain) came from a study of T cells after yellow fever vaccination. Study-level points and caveats: Peaking faster, on day 5 versus 15, the secondary response was nonetheless weaker.

V shed 6 bases and J shed 4 bases, with 7 bases lying between them. Germline V gives CDR1 KGHDR, CDR2 SFDVKD. The CDR3 is 12 residues long. Each CDR3 protein is one row after TCRdb ran MiXCR on the 5' RACE reads. The sample carries tens of thousands of distinct CDR3 sequences, approximately 4.2% recorded once. This clonotype was detected only a few times. The chain employs TRBV24-1 and TRBJ2-3, with D tentatively TRBD2 (5 bases). The source of this sequence is a man younger than 35 who received the YFV17D yellow fever vaccine. Sequenced here: PBMCs, either bulk or a sorted T-cell subset (CD4+, CD8+, memory, or dextramer-sorted; not recorded which), sampled on the day of the yellow fever booster vaccination. The CDR3 loop reads CATSRGADTQYF. The CDR3 DNA reads TGTGCCACCAGTCGGGGAGCAGATACGCAGTATTTT.